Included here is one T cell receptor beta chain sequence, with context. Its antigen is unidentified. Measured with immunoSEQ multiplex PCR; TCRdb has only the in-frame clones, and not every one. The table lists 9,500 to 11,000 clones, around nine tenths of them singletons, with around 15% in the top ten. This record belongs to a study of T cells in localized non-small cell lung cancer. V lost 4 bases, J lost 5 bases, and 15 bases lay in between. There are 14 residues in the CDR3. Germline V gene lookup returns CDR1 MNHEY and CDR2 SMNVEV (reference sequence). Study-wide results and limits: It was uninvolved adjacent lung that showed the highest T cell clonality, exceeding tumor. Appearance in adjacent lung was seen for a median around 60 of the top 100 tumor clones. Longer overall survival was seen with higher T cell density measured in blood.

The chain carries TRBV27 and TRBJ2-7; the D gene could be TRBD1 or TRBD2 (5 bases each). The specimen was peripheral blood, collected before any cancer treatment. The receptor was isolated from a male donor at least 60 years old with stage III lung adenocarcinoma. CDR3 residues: CASSSRDGGHEQYF. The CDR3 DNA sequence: TGTGCCAGCAGTTCCCGGGACGGAGGCCACGAGCAGTACTTC.